Listed here are 22 T cell receptor beta chains from one sample, sequenced in a study of blood T cell repertoires in COVID-19. Clones were read by immunoSEQ multiplex PCR, and TCRdb kept only the in-frame ones, dropping some. The sample contains 140,000 to 150,000 clones, around 89% of which appear only once. Sequenced input: peripheral blood. These receptor sequences come from a man aged 18 to 30 with COVID-19, enrolled during active disease.

This chain joins TRBV28 and TRBJ1-6; D not certain. The CDR3 is 15 residues long. From germline, CDR1 is MDHEN and CDR2 SYDVKM. Trimming shortened V by 3 bases and J by 0 bases, and 6 bases separated the two germline ends. DNA for the CDR3: TGTGCCAGCAGTTTGGCTTACTCCTATAATTCACCCCTCCACTTT. This gives the protein CASSLAYSYNSPLHF.

This chain joins TRBV21-1 and TRBJ2-6; no check of the table's D call, TRBD2, against the DNA was made. TRBV21-1 is assigned pseudogene status. CDR3 length equals 18 residues. Written as DNA, the CDR3 is TGTGCCAGCAGCAAAGACTACGGGGGGAGCTCTGGGGCCAACGTCCTGACTTTC. This codes for CASSKDYGGSSGANVLTF.

This chain links TRBV28 with TRBJ2-5, with 8 positions matching TRBD1. CDR1 MDHEN and CDR2 SYDVKM come from the germline V gene. The CDR3 loop spans 14 amino acids. With 4 bases clipped from V and 3 bases from J, the junction kept 4 bases outside the gene matches. For the CDR3, the DNA is TGTGCCAGCAGTTATCCGGGACAGGAAGAGACCCAGTACTTC. Translated, it gives CASSYPGQEETQYF.

The chain uses TRBV28 and TRBJ1-2, with a tentative D call TRBD1 (5 bases). The CDR3 is 14 residues long. Looked up from germline, CDR1 is MDHEN and CDR2 is SYDVKM. V shed 1 base and J shed 5 bases, with 11 bases lying between them. CDR3 nucleotide sequence: TGTGCCAGCAGTTTATCCCAGGGTGGGTATGGCTACACCTTC. It yields the protein CASSLSQGGYGYTF.

This clone was counted between two and nine times. The genes are TRBV7-9 and TRBJ2-1, with 12 bases identical to TRBD2. CDR1 is SEHNR, CDR2 FQNEAQ, per germline (reference sequence). There are 15 residues in the CDR3. V trimming: 7 bases; J trimming: 4 bases; junction bases outside the gene matches: 5. DNA for the CDR3: TGTGCCAGCACCCCTAGCGGGAGGGCTTACAATGAGCAGTTCTTC. Translation gives CASTPSGRAYNEQFF.

This clone appeared once. The chain has TRBV3-1 (or the pseudogene TRBV3-2) and TRBJ2-3; 10 bases map to TRBD2. V trimming: 4 bases; J trimming: 8 bases; junction bases outside the gene matches: 9. In germline, CDR1 is LGHDT, CDR2 YNNKEL (reference sequence). The CDR3 has 15 amino acids. This CDR3 reads CASSLTSGIRGTQYF. The CDR3 region has the DNA TGTGCCAGCAGCCTTACTAGCGGGATAAGGGGTACGCAGTATTTT.

V and J are TRBV28 and TRBJ2-5, with D unresolved. V lost 3 bases and J 6 bases, leaving 11 bases between the germline ends. Germline V gene lookup returns CDR1 MDHEN and CDR2 SYDVKM. This CDR3 is built from 13 residues. The CDR3 DNA is TGTGCCAGCAGTTTCAGTATCCCCCAGACCCAGTACTTC. Amino acids: CASSFSIPQTQYF.

This clone was picked up one time. J is TRBJ1-1 and V is TRBV7-3, with D tentatively TRBD1 (6 bases). Trimming shortened V by 5 bases and J by 4 bases, and 14 bases separated the two germline ends. The CDR3 loop spans 14 amino acids. In germline, CDR1 is SGHTA, CDR2 FQGTGA. The CDR3 is CASSDQGRGTEAFF. The CDR3 DNA reads as TGTGCCAGCAGCGACCAGGGGAGGGGCACTGAAGCTTTCTTT.

The J gene is TRBJ2-3, the V gene TRBV27; 8 nucleotides agree with TRBD1. The CDR3 is 15 residues long. Germline V lookup: CDR1 MNHEY, CDR2 SMNVEV (reference sequence). The junction had 8 bases not matched to a gene; V was cut back by 6 bases and J by 3 bases. The CDR3 protein is CASSEAGDRTDTQYF. The CDR3 bases are TGTGCCAGCAGCGAAGCCGGGGACAGGACAGATACGCAGTATTTT.

The chain uses TRBV19 and TRBJ2-1; 8 nucleotides match TRBD2. CDR3 length: 15 amino acids. V trimming: 5 bases; J trimming: 0 bases; junction bases outside the gene matches: 3. CDR1 LNHDA and CDR2 SQIVND come from the germline V gene (reference sequence). For the CDR3, the DNA is TGTGCCAGTAGTCCTAGCGGGCCCTCCTACAATGAGCAGTTCTTC. This translates into CASSPSGPSYNEQFF.

The chain links TRBV11-3 to TRBJ1-6; TRBD1 might be the D (5 bases). The germline V gene encodes CDR1 SGHNT and CDR2 YENEEA. V was cut by 1 base and J by 7 bases, with 8 bases left in between. The CDR3 totals 14 residues. This chain's CDR3 is CASSLGGENSPLHF. CDR3 DNA sequence: TGTGCCAGCAGCTTAGGGGGGGAGAATTCACCCCTCCACTTT.

The chain couples TRBV24-1 to TRBJ2-1; tentative D call: TRBD2 (6 bases). This CDR3 contains 17 residues. Trimming shortened V by 6 bases and J by 3 bases, and 20 bases separated the two germline ends. Germline loops: CDR1 KGHDR, CDR2 SFDVKD. CDR3 coding DNA: TGTGCCACCAGTTCGTCCGTGGGGGACTCACTCTACAATGAGCAGTTCTTC. Protein product: CATSSSVGDSLYNEQFF.

V is TRBV9 and J is TRBJ2-1, with 8 bases identical to TRBD2. Germline V CDR1 and CDR2: SGDLS, YYNGEE. The J segment lost 10 bases and the V segment lost 3 bases, leaving 6 bases of the junction unmatched. The CDR3 sequence is 13 residues long. The DNA of the CDR3 is TGTGCCAGCAGCGCTCGAACTAGCGGAGAGCAGTTCTTC. Amino acid sequence: CASSARTSGEQFF.

This clone was observed once. The V and J genes are TRBV29-1 and TRBJ1-1, with 8 bases identical to TRBD1. The CDR3 is 14 residues long. The J segment lost 1 base and the V segment lost 7 bases, leaving 8 bases of the junction unmatched. Germline V gives CDR1 SQVTM, CDR2 ANQGSEA. In nucleotides, the CDR3 is TGCAGCGGGCGGACAGGGCCAACGAACACTGAAGCTTTCTTT. Translating it yields CSGRTGPTNTEAFF.

The chain recombines TRBV9 with TRBJ2-1; 12 bases align to TRBD1. CDR3 size: 17 residues. Germline values: CDR1 SGDLS, CDR2 YYNGEE. With V trimmed by 3 bases and J by 9 bases, 13 bases remained unmatched. CDR3 DNA sequence: TGTGCCAGCAGCGCGTGGGTGGGGGACAGGGGGCTTGGTGAGCAGTTCTTC. Translated, it gives CASSAWVGDRGLGEQFF.

V is TRBV6-1 and J is TRBJ2-7; D is ambiguous. The CDR3 runs to 15 residues. Between the trimmed V and J ends, which lost 3 bases and 3 bases, there was a span of 15 bases. CDR1 is MNHNS and CDR2 is SASEGT in the germline V gene. Here the CDR3 reads CASSEVPVSLYEQYF. The CDR3 DNA sequence: TGTGCCAGCAGTGAGGTACCAGTCTCTCTCTACGAGCAGTACTTC.

V usage is TRBV5-4 and J usage is TRBJ1-3; 11 nucleotides align to TRBD1. Looked up from germline, CDR1 is SGHNT and CDR2 is YYREEE (reference sequence). V was pared by 1 base and J by 3 bases, with 9 bases of the junction left unmatched. This CDR3 has 18 amino acids. CDR3 nucleotide sequence: TGTGCCAGCAGCTTGCCAGGCGGACAGGGGGCTCGTGGAAACACCATATATTTT. This codes for CASSLPGGQGARGNTIYF. Combining the CDR3 with reference TRBV5-4 and TRBJ1-3 gives the whole variable domain ETGVTQSPTHLIKTRGQQVTLRCSSQSGHNTVSWYQQALGQGPQFIFQYYREEENGRGNFPPRFSGLQFPNYSSELNVNALELDDSALYLCASSLPGGQGARGNTIYFGEGSWLTVV.

The chain recombines TRBV19 with TRBJ2-2; 7 bases match TRBD1. CDR1 and CDR2 from the germline V gene are LNHDA and SQIVND (reference sequence). The CDR3 consists of 15 residues. V trimming: 6 bases; J trimming: 6 bases; junction bases outside the gene matches: 10. The CDR3 loop reads CASSMDRWYSGELFF. The DNA of the CDR3 is TGTGCCAGTAGCATGGACAGGTGGTATTCCGGGGAGCTGTTTTTT.

This rearrangement joins TRBV28 to TRBJ2-5; no firm D call. From germline, CDR1 is MDHEN and CDR2 SYDVKM. There are 10 residues in the CDR3. The V end lost 8 bases, the J end lost 5 bases, and 6 bases lay between the germline ends. The DNA of the CDR3 is TGTGCCAGCCGCCGGGAGACCCAGTACTTC. Translation gives CASRRETQYF. The full variable domain, rest sourced from reference TRBV28 and TRBJ2-5, is DVKVTQSSRYLVKRTGEKVFLECVQDMDHENMFWYRQDPGLGLRLIYFSYDVKMKEKGDIPEGYSVSREKKERFSLILESASTNQTSMYLCASRRETQYFGPGTRLLVL.

J is TRBJ1-3 and V is TRBV13; D not certain. This CDR3 is built from 12 residues. Germline CDR1 reads PRHDT; CDR2 reads FYEKMQ (reference sequence). Deletions cut 3 bases from V and 5 bases from J, with 5 bases between. The CDR3 DNA sequence: TGTGCCAGCAGCTTCGGGAGAAACACCATATATTTT. Translated: CASSFGRNTIYF.

V usage is TRBV5-1 and J usage is TRBJ2-7, with D unresolved. Germline CDR1 SGHRS, CDR2 YFSETQ. Trimming left V 0 bases short and J 2 bases short, with 6 bases between. The CDR3 length is 13 residues. CDR3: CASSLGPAYEQYF. CDR3 DNA: TGCGCCAGCAGCTTGGGTCCGGCCTACGAGCAGTACTTC. The full variable domain, with the rest looked up from reference TRBV5-1 and TRBJ2-7, is KAGVTQTPRYLIKTRGQQVTLSCSPISGHRSVSWYQQTPGQGLQFLFEYFSETQRNKGNFPGRFSGRQFSNSRSEMNVSTLELGDSALYLCASSLGPAYEQYFGPGTRLTVT.

The V call is TRBV7-2, the J call TRBJ2-5; D might be TRBD1 (5 bases). Germline assignment: CDR1 SGHTA and CDR2 FQGNSA. The CDR3 has 14 amino acids. Trimming left V 0 bases short and J 2 bases short, with 7 bases between. The CDR3 region has the DNA TGTGCCAGCAGCTTAGCAGGGGTGCAAGAGACCCAGTACTTC. Encoded protein: CASSLAGVQETQYF. The full variable domain, rest sourced from reference TRBV7-2 and TRBJ2-5, is GAGVSQSPSNKVTEKGKDVELRCDPISGHTALYWYRQSLGQGLEFLIYFQGNSAPDKSGLPSDRFSAERTGGSVSTLTIQRTQQEDSAVYLCASSLAGVQETQYFGPGTRLLVL.